One TCR beta chain is described in this entry. The antigen it recognizes is unknown. No per-base quality is available; no much larger clone lies one base away. TCRbeta CDR3 regions were amplified from genomic DNA using the immunoSEQ Assay, a bias-controlled multiplex PCR. As for the authors' bioinformatics: Nucleated cell counts per sample were estimated from amplification of reference gene primers within the assay. To quantify the absolute abundance of each unique TCRbeta CDR3 rearrangement, sequence reads were collapsed and filtered. For each sample, productive Simpson clonality was calculated as the square root of Simpson's diversity index over productive rearrangements. TCRdb limited this immuneACCESS table to in-frame rearrangements with V and J called. A share of clones is missing; checked studies link under half to unresolved V genes, and the rest is unexplained. That table furnishes V, J and clone size, whereas the DNA furnished D and trimming. For this sample the table gives over 120,000 clones, of which about 89% were detected only once. The ten largest account for less than 3% of the sample.

The trim is 5 bases for V and 2 bases for J, with a gap of 19 bases between the germline ends. Measured from the cysteine to the phenylalanine, the CDR3 is 17 residues long. The read is trimmed to its CDR3 DNA, 51 bases read in frame from base 1. According to the germline V gene, CDR1 reads MDHEN and CDR2 reads SYDVKM. This entry is derived from a study of blood T cell repertoires in COVID-19 (TCRdb year 2020). About the investigation overall: The collaborator samples originated in the United States, Italy and Spain and spanned the acute and convalescent phases of COVID-19. The repertoires were released in a freely available public database intended as a resource for research on the immune response to SARS-CoV-2. HLA class I and class II types, where available, came from metadata supplied by the sample provider rather than from assay-based typing. The sample metadata nearly always contained a de-identified subject ID, COVID-19 status, age in years and sex. Samples came from the ongoing ImmuneRACE study (first 160 participants) plus 1,254 subjects from 6 global collaborators. Deeply sampled blood TCRbeta repertoires from subjects exposed to, actively infected with, or recovered from COVID-19 were included in the dataset. The prospective study material was composed of cDNA or gDNA derived from T cells, B-cell-depleted T cells, or PBMCs.

General study outcomes and caveats: How much clinical and demographic metadata was included differed by source and by participant, and the metadata was provided uncurated.

Collaborating institutions collected whole blood in K2EDTA tubes following their own protocols. Collaborator samples were shipped for TCRbeta analysis as frozen whole blood, isolated PBMCs, or DNA extracted from either sample type. The clonotype originates from a man aged 55 to 70 with active or convalescent COVID-19. The sequenced material came from peripheral blood. The chain uses TRBV28 and TRBJ2-1; the D gene assignment is ambiguous. The nucleotides are TGTGCCAGCAGTATTTACCAACTCAACCAACCCTACAATGAGCAGTTCTTC. The encoded protein is CASSIYQLNQPYNEQFF.